Below are 16 T cell receptor beta chains sequenced from a single sample in a study of shared clonotypes between healthy human individuals. The data were produced by immunoSEQ multiplex PCR, yet TCRdb's version contains in-frame clones alone and is incomplete. The sample holds over a million clones, about 80% seen once. Input material: memory CD4+ T cells sorted from blood. Subset reported: CD45RA-negative fraction. The receptors stem from a man aged 18 to 29 in good health.

This sequence joins TRBV2 and TRBJ2-7; TRBD2 agrees at 8 bases. CDR1 and CDR2 (germline): SNHLY, FYNNEI. The CDR3 consists of 14 residues. With V trimmed by 5 bases and J by 6 bases, 9 bases remained unmatched. This CDR3 is CASSRGAGVGEQYF. The CDR3 DNA follows: TGTGCCAGCAGTCGGGGAGCGGGAGTCGGCGAGCAGTACTTC.

On this clone itself: Mismatch with germline at one junction end may stem from a read error. This sample includes further DNA sequences coding for the same CDR3. J is TRBJ2-3 and V is TRBV9; 11 bases are shared with TRBD2. The germline gives CDR1 SGDLS, CDR2 YYNGEE. CDR3 length: 16 residues. The CDR3 DNA reads TGTGCCAGCAGTGTAGCGGGAGGGCTTTCCACAGATACGCAGTATTTT. Protein sequence: CASSVAGGLSTDTQYF.

This clone has a handful of counts. This sample includes further DNA sequences coding for the same CDR3. The J gene is TRBJ1-1, the V gene TRBV30; 7 bases are shared with TRBD1. Unmatched junction bases numbered 3, after V lost 0 bases and J lost 2 bases. The germline V gene has CDR1 GTSNPN and CDR2 SVGIG (reference sequence). This CDR3 is built from 14 residues. The DNA for the CDR3 is TGTGCCTGGAGTGTACAAGGGGGCAACACTGAAGCTTTCTTT. Amino acids: CAWSVQGGNTEAFF.

CDR3 loop: CASSARTSGVSDTQYF. In DNA, the CDR3 is TGTGCCAGCAGCGCAAGGACTAGCGGGGTATCAGATACGCAGTATTTT. J is TRBJ2-3 and V is TRBV5-6, with 12 bases lining up with TRBD2. This CDR3 is built from 16 residues. Germline V gene lookup returns CDR1 SGHDT and CDR2 YYEEEE. V gave up 4 bases and J gave up 4 bases; unmatched junction bases: 7.

V is TRBV7-9 and J is TRBJ2-5; TRBD1 matches at 9 bases. CDR1 SEHNR and CDR2 FQNEAQ come from the germline V gene (reference sequence). The CDR3 totals 14 residues. The V gene end was trimmed by 5 bases and the J gene end by 4 bases; junction bases not matched to a gene: 5. The CDR3 region has the DNA TGTGCCAGCAGCGTGACACAGGGGGCAGAGACCCAGTACTTC. Amino acids: CASSVTQGAETQYF.

The CDR3 sequence is CASSVRTGPRTDTQYF. The CDR3 DNA follows: TGTGCCAGCAGCGTCCGGACAGGGCCCCGCACAGATACGCAGTATTTT. V usage is TRBV11-2 and J usage is TRBJ2-3; the match to TRBD1 covers 8 bases. J gave up 1 base and V 5 bases, and 8 bases lay outside the gene matches. Germline assignment: CDR1 SGHAT and CDR2 FQNNGV. This CDR3 has 16 residues.

This clone showed up just once. The junction shows a germline mismatch at one end, possibly a read error. The rearrangement links TRBV7-7 to TRBJ2-5; possibly TRBD1 for D (6 bases). From germline, CDR1 is SSHAT and CDR2 FNYEAQ (reference sequence). The CDR3 loop spans 14 amino acids. CDR3 protein: CASSEQGRGETQYF. In nucleotides, the CDR3 is TGTGCTAGCAGCGAACAGGGACGAGGAGAGACCCAGTACTTC.

The J gene is TRBJ1-6, the V gene TRBV9; perhaps TRBD1 as D (6 bases). Germline CDR1 and CDR2: SGDLS and YYNGEE. V lost 4 bases, J lost 8 bases, and 13 bases lay in between. The CDR3 runs to 14 residues. CDR3 sequence: CASSYRDQDSPLHF. Written as DNA, the CDR3 is TGTGCCAGCAGCTACAGGGATCAAGATTCACCCCTCCACTTT.

This chain uses TRBV6-5 with TRBJ2-3; 7 nucleotides match TRBD2. This CDR3 is built from 15 residues. The trim removed 2 bases at V and 7 bases at J, leaving 9 bases unmatched. CDR1 and CDR2 from the germline V gene are MNHEY and SVGAGI. In nucleotides, the CDR3 is TGTGCCAGCAGTTACGGCTGGGGGGGTATTAATACGCAGTATTTT. Its translation: CASSYGWGGINTQYF.

The chain employs TRBV7-9 and TRBJ2-6; D not resolved. This CDR3 has 14 residues. With 3 bases removed from V and 0 bases from J, the gap between germline ends came to 3 bases. Germline-derived CDR1 and CDR2 are SEHNR and FQNEAQ (reference sequence). The CDR3 spells CASSLSSGANVLTF. CDR3 nucleotides: TGTGCCAGCAGCTTGAGCTCTGGGGCCAACGTCCTGACTTTC.

The chain has TRBV10-2 and TRBJ2-3; D is possibly TRBD1 (5 bases). V lost 0 bases and J 7 bases, leaving 14 bases between the germline ends. This CDR3 spans 15 amino acids. Per germline, CDR1 WSHSY and CDR2 SAAADI. This CDR3 reads CASSESRAQGNTQYF. For the CDR3, the DNA is TGCGCCAGCAGTGAGTCAAGGGCCCAGGGAAATACGCAGTATTTT.

The CDR3: CASSPEMGRGVYEQYF. As DNA, the CDR3 is TGTGCCAGCAGCCCCGAGATGGGGCGAGGTGTTTACGAGCAGTACTTC. The rearrangement uses TRBV7-2 and TRBJ2-7; tentatively, D is TRBD1 (5 bases). Germline V lookup: CDR1 SGHTA, CDR2 FQGNSA. The CDR3 is made up of 16 amino acids. Trimming took off 5 bases at V and 4 bases at J, with 21 bases between the two ends.

The rearrangement joins TRBV6-1 to TRBJ2-2; 8 nucleotides line up with TRBD2. From germline, CDR1 is MNHNS and CDR2 SASEGT. The CDR3 runs to 15 residues. V lost 6 bases and J lost 2; bases outside the gene matches: 5. The CDR3 here is CASRLSGTNTGELFF. CDR3 nucleotides: TGTGCCAGCAGGCTTAGCGGGACTAACACCGGGGAGCTGTTTTTT.

Note on this clone: Additional DNA sequences in this sample encode the identical CDR3. This chain links TRBV18 with TRBJ2-5; no clear D. This CDR3 comprises 14 residues. Per germline, CDR1 KGHSH and CDR2 LQKENI. V lost 1 base and J lost 2, with 8 bases in between. The CDR3 DNA reads TGTGCCAGCTCACCACAATATGGACAAGAGACCCAGTACTTC. Residues: CASSPQYGQETQYF.

This chain connects TRBV12-5 to TRBJ2-7, with 10 nucleotides matching TRBD1. Unmatched junction bases numbered 8, after V lost 0 bases and J lost 6 bases. This CDR3 is built from 16 residues. Per the germline V gene, CDR1 is LGHNT and CDR2 is FRNRAP. The CDR3 DNA sequence: TGTGCTAGTGGTTTGGTACTGACAGGGGGCTCGGTCGAGCAGTACTTC. Residues: CASGLVLTGGSVEQYF.

This rearrangement joins TRBV9 to TRBJ2-2, with 14 nucleotides matching TRBD2. This CDR3 has 17 residues. Germline CDR1 and CDR2: SGDLS and YYNGEE. V lost 2 bases, J lost 4 bases, and 4 bases stayed unmatched. CDR3: CASSVGLAGGSTGELFF. CDR3 nucleotides: TGTGCCAGCAGCGTCGGACTAGCGGGGGGAAGCACCGGGGAGCTGTTTTTT.